These T cell receptor beta chains were read from a single sample in a study of T-cell reconstitution after alpha-beta-depleted transplantation in children. TCRdb reprocessed the PCR reads via MiXCR and lists one record per CDR3 protein. Of around 490,000 distinct CDR3 sequences in the sample, about an eighth were seen once. This specimen consisted of PBMCs, mostly from graft donor cells, obtained 180 days after TCRalphabeta/CD19-depleted stem cell transplant. Every receptor here comes from a female patient under 10 years old who had a stem cell transplant for aplastic anemia, so the T cells may come from the graft donor. Each CDR3 is given with its conserved first and last residue. The order of the fields is V gene, J gene, clone size, D gene, CDR3 DNA, CDR3 protein. A D gene is named only where the DNA matches it firmly. Clone sizes are given selectively: once, few, many, or a class where the clone is expanded.

TRBV5-1	TRBJ2-7	.	.	TGCGCCAGCAGCTTGACGGCAGGGACGTCCTACGAGCAGTACTTC	CASSLTAGTSYEQYF
TRBV7-2	TRBJ2-5	few	TRBD2	TGTGCCAGCAGCCAAAACGCGGGAGGCTCCAAACGGGAGACCCAGTACTTC	CASSQNAGGSKRETQYF
TRBV6-5	TRBJ2-5	.	.	TGTGCCAGCAGTTATTTCCCCGTGCTTGGGGAGGCAGAGACCCAGTACTTC	CASSYFPVLGEAETQYF
TRBV11-2	TRBJ2-5	few	.	TGTGCCAGCAGCTTATGGACCGTCCCAGAGACCCAGTACTTC	CASSLWTVPETQYF
TRBV5-1	TRBJ2-5	.	.	TGCGCCAGCAGCTTGGTACCAGGCGGTGGAGCGAGGGGTAGGGGAGAGACCCAGTACTTC	CASSLVPGGGARGRGETQYF
TRBV11-3	TRBJ2-1	many	TRBD2	TGTGCCAGCAGCTTAGGGGGACTAGCGGGAGCCAAGAATGAGCAGTTCTTC	CASSLGGLAGAKNEQFF
TRBV5-1	TRBJ2-3	.	.	TGCGCCAGCAGCTTGGCCGTCGGGTCTGGCACAGATACGCAGTATTTT	CASSLAVGSGTDTQYF
TRBV7-2	TRBJ1-5	.	.	TGTGCCAGCAGCTTACCGGGGCAGCCCCAGCATTTT	CASSLPGQPQHF
TRBV11-3	TRBJ2-1	.	TRBD2	TGTGCCAGCAGCACCCGCTCACTAGCGGGTTCTAATGAGCAGTTCTTC	CASSTRSLAGSNEQFF
TRBV9	TRBJ1-2	.	.	TGTGCCAGCAGCGCAGGAAGGGACGGAACTAACTATGGCTACACCTTC	CASSAGRDGTNYGYTF
TRBV19	TRBJ2-7	few	.	TGTGCCAGTAGTATCCGGACCTCCTACGAGCAGTACTTC	CASSIRTSYEQYF
TRBV18	TRBJ1-1	.	.	TGTGCCAGCTCATTTCAATTAGGGAGTCCGGAAGCTTTCTTT	CASSFQLGSPEAFF
TRBV15	TRBJ2-3	.	TRBD1	TGTGCCAGCAGCAGAGCTCGGACAGGGGCTGGGGATACGCAGTATTTT	CASSRARTGAGDTQYF
TRBV12-3/TRBV12-4	TRBJ2-1	.	.	TGTGCCAGCTCCCGGCGGGCTTCCTACAATGAGCAGTTCTTC	CASSRRASYNEQFF
TRBV29-1	TRBJ2-1	few	TRBD1	TGCAGCGTCGCCCGGGACAGCTACAATGAGCAGTTCTTC	CSVARDSYNEQFF